The 32 T cell receptor beta chains listed next were all sequenced from one sample in a study of blood T cell repertoires in COVID-19 (TCRdb year 2020). The method was the immunoSEQ multiplex PCR assay. TCRdb took this table from immuneACCESS and kept in-frame rearrangements with V and J called. Such tables lack part of the clones; where checked against another copy, unresolved V genes explain under half of the gap, and the rest is unexplained. This sample gives some 160,000 clones in total; around 80% of them show up just once. The ten largest clones add up to 5% of the sample. Sequenced material: peripheral blood. Receptors originate from a woman aged 45 to 65 with acute or convalescent COVID-19.

This clone has only a few counts. This same CDR3 is encoded by further DNA sequences in the sample. The CDR3 region is CASSRGGSETQYF. The CDR3 DNA reads as TGTGCCAGCAGCCGGGGAGGGTCAGAGACCCAGTACTTC. This sequence joins TRBV7-9 and TRBJ2-5; 7 bases fit TRBD2. CDR1 is SEHNR, CDR2 FQNEAQ, per germline (reference sequence). J lost 4 bases, V lost 5 bases, and 4 bases had no gene match. The CDR3 is 13 residues long.

The chain joins TRBV18 to TRBJ1-6; a possible D gene is TRBD1 (5 bases). The CDR3 totals 12 residues. Between the trimmed V and J ends, which lost 4 bases and 9 bases, there was a span of 7 bases. Per germline, CDR1 KGHSH and CDR2 LQKENI. The CDR3 protein is CASSRGGSPLHF. DNA of the CDR3: TGTGCCAGCTCACGGGGCGGTTCACCCCTCCACTTT.

In DNA, the CDR3 is TGTGCCAGCAGCCATAGGACTAGCGGTCGCACAGATACGCAGTATTTT. Protein product: CASSHRTSGRTDTQYF. The chain couples TRBV3-1 (or the pseudogene TRBV3-2) to TRBJ2-3, with TRBD2 matching 10 bases. CDR1 and CDR2 from the germline V gene are LGHDT and YNNKEL (reference sequence). V shed 3 bases, J shed 1 base, and the junction held 4 bases outside the gene matches. The CDR3 sequence is 16 residues long.

J is TRBJ1-1 and V is TRBV11-3, with D perhaps matching TRBD1 (5 bases). The CDR3 is 13 residues long. V lost 5 bases to trimming and J lost 1 base, with 8 bases between them. Per germline, CDR1 SGHNT and CDR2 YENEEA. As DNA, the CDR3 is TGTGCCAGCAGCGTTACAGGGAACACTGAAGCTTTCTTT. Protein product: CASSVTGNTEAFF.

The chain joins TRBV11-1 to TRBJ2-5; 10 positions match TRBD1. The trim removed 6 bases at V and 5 bases at J, leaving 3 bases unmatched. The CDR3 length is 13 residues. Germline CDR1 reads SGHAT; CDR2 reads FQDESV (reference sequence). CDR3 DNA: TGTGCCAGCAGTGGGGGACAGGGGGAGACCCAGTACTTC. The encoded protein is CASSGGQGETQYF.

V usage is TRBV7-8 and J usage is TRBJ1-1; weak D call: TRBD1 (5 bases). The CDR3 spans 12 residues. V dropped 5 bases and J dropped 8 bases, with 12 bases sitting between them. Germline lookup yields CDR1 SGHVS and CDR2 FQNEAQ. The CDR3 loop is CASSPLGREAFF. CDR3 sequence (DNA): TGTGCCAGCAGCCCCTTGGGGCGCGAAGCTTTCTTT. The whole variable domain, filled in from reference TRBV7-8 and TRBJ1-1, reads GAGVSQSPRYKVAKRGQDVALRCDPISGHVSLFWYQQALGQGPEFLTYFQNEAQLDKSGLPSDRFFAERPEGSVSTLKIQRTQQEDSAVYLCASSPLGREAFFGQGTRLTVV.

This chain joins TRBV28 and TRBJ1-6, with 7 bases that match TRBD1. CDR3 length: 12 amino acids. Germline CDR1 reads MDHEN; CDR2 reads SYDVKM. V dropped 5 bases and J dropped 14; count of bases not matched to a gene: 6. This CDR3 reads CASSVSDRSLHF. The CDR3 DNA is TGTGCCAGCAGTGTATCGGACAGGTCCCTCCACTTT.

This clone appeared a single time. The CDR3 region is CASSSGHLVNTEAFF. The CDR3 nucleotides are TGTGCCAGCAGTTCGGGACACTTGGTAAACACTGAAGCTTTCTTT. The genes are TRBV6-5 and TRBJ1-1; perhaps TRBD1 as D (6 bases). CDR3 length: 15 residues. CDR1 is MNHEY and CDR2 is SVGAGI in the germline V gene. V shed 4 bases and J shed 2 bases, with 14 bases lying between them.

The V call is TRBV28, the J call TRBJ1-2; D gene ambiguous. CDR3 length equals 16 residues. Germline V gene lookup returns CDR1 MDHEN and CDR2 SYDVKM. V dropped 6 bases and J dropped 0 bases, with 17 bases sitting between them. CDR3 region: CASSSINSLTNYGYTF. CDR3 in DNA: TGTGCCAGCAGCTCCATTAACTCCCTTACTAACTATGGCTACACCTTC.

This chain uses TRBV4-3 with TRBJ1-4; tentative D call: TRBD1 (5 bases). The germline V gene has CDR1 LGHNA and CDR2 YSLEER. There are 17 residues in the CDR3. V was cut by 0 bases and J by 0 bases, with 11 bases left in between. The CDR3 nucleotides read TGCGCCAGCAGCCAAGAGACTGGGGCCGCAACTAATGAAAAACTGTTTTTT. Residues: CASSQETGAATNEKLFF.

The rearrangement links TRBV7-2 to TRBJ1-5; D call uncertain. The CDR3 extends over 13 amino acids. V lost 3 bases and J 7 bases, leaving 10 bases between the germline ends. Germline CDR1 SGHTA, CDR2 FQGNSA. The CDR3 DNA sequence: TGTGCCAGCAGCTTGGAGTTCTCACAGCCCCAGCATTTT. Amino acids: CASSLEFSQPQHF.

The chain joins TRBV6-2 or TRBV6-3 to TRBJ2-3; 9 bases agree with TRBD2. This CDR3 spans 16 amino acids. The V gene end was trimmed by 2 bases and the J gene end by 1 base; junction bases not matched to a gene: 4. CDR1 and CDR2 from the germline V gene are MNHEY and SVGEGT. The CDR3 spells CASSYGASGGTDTQYF. In nucleotides, the CDR3 is TGTGCCAGCAGTTACGGCGCTAGCGGGGGCACAGATACGCAGTATTTT.

The CDR3 nucleotides are TGTGCCAGCAGCCAAGGACAGGGTTTCGAGCAGTACTTC. Translation: CASSQGQGFEQYF. The chain recombines TRBV3-1 (or the pseudogene TRBV3-2) with TRBJ2-7, with 7 bases matching TRBD1. Germline CDR1 LGHDT, CDR2 YNNKEL (reference sequence). The CDR3 is made up of 13 amino acids. After removal of 1 base from V and 6 bases from J, the junction contained 3 bases not matched to a gene.

The chain carries TRBV9 and TRBJ1-4, with a tentative D call TRBD1 (5 bases). Germline V lookup: CDR1 SGDLS, CDR2 YYNGEE. Trimming left V 4 bases short and J 3 bases short, with 13 bases between. The CDR3 has 15 amino acids. The CDR3 spells CASSPQGEANEKLFF. CDR3 bases: TGTGCCAGCAGCCCGCAGGGCGAGGCTAATGAAAAACTGTTTTTT. Combining the CDR3 with reference TRBV9 and TRBJ1-4 gives the whole variable domain DSGVTQTPKHLITATGQRVTLRCSPRSGDLSVYWYQQSLDQGLQFLIQYYNGEERAKGNILERFSAQQFPDLHSELNLSSLELGDSALYFCASSPQGEANEKLFFGSGTQLSVL.

The chain recombines TRBV5-1 with TRBJ1-1; a possible D gene is TRBD1 (6 bases). The CDR3 sequence is 13 residues long. Germline assignment: CDR1 SGHRS and CDR2 YFSETQ. The ends were cut back, 5 bases at V and 3 bases at J, with 11 bases in the middle. CDR3 nucleotides: TGCGCCAGCAGTGACAGGTTCCACACTGAAGCTTTCTTT. Protein sequence: CASSDRFHTEAFF. Supplemented by reference TRBV5-1 and TRBJ1-1, the full variable domain reads KAGVTQTPRYLIKTRGQQVTLSCSPISGHRSVSWYQQTPGQGLQFLFEYFSETQRNKGNFPGRFSGRQFSNSRSEMNVSTLELGDSALYLCASSDRFHTEAFFGQGTRLTVV.

This clone was picked up one time. The V gene is TRBV28, the J gene TRBJ2-1; the D is unclear. The germline V gene encodes CDR1 MDHEN and CDR2 SYDVKM. CDR3 size: 14 residues. Between the trimmed V and J ends, which lost 2 bases and 8 bases, there was a span of 13 bases. CDR3 sequence: CASSLPTLGDEQFF. The CDR3 DNA reads as TGTGCCAGCAGTTTACCCACTCTAGGCGATGAGCAGTTCTTC.

A single count supports this clone. The J gene is TRBJ1-4, the V gene TRBV18; TRBD1 agrees at 7 bases. V lost 4 bases, J lost 3 bases, and 2 bases stayed unmatched. CDR1 and CDR2 (germline): KGHSH, LQKENI. This CDR3 region has 14 residues. As DNA, the CDR3 is TGTGCCAGCTCACATGGGACAGCTAATGAAAAACTGTTTTTT. Translating gives CASSHGTANEKLFF.

The rearrangement joins TRBV5-6 to TRBJ1-2, with unresolved D. Trimming removed 0 bases from V and 8 bases from J, with 14 bases in between. CDR3 length equals 14 residues. Germline values: CDR1 SGHDT, CDR2 YYEEEE. The CDR3 region has the DNA TGTGCCAGCAGCTTGGGGGGATCCCAGCGGGGCTACACCTTC. Translation: CASSLGGSQRGYTF.

The chain links TRBV28 to TRBJ2-7; 11 bases fit TRBD1. Trimming removed 5 bases from V and 2 bases from J; junction bases left unmatched: 5. CDR1 and CDR2 (germline): MDHEN, SYDVKM. This CDR3 contains 15 residues. Here the CDR3 reads CASSDPGQGAYEQYF. The DNA of the CDR3 is TGTGCCAGCAGTGACCCGGGACAGGGGGCCTACGAGCAGTACTTC.

The chain uses TRBV7-8 and TRBJ2-7; D ambiguous. The length of the CDR3 is 14 residues. Germline V gene lookup returns CDR1 SGHVS and CDR2 FQNEAQ. The germline V and J ends were trimmed by 1 base and 0 bases, with 7 bases remaining between them. The CDR3 loop reads CASSLVEHSYEQYF. CDR3 DNA sequence: TGTGCCAGCAGCTTAGTGGAGCACTCCTACGAGCAGTACTTC. Full variable domain (rest looked up from reference TRBV7-8 and TRBJ2-7): GAGVSQSPRYKVAKRGQDVALRCDPISGHVSLFWYQQALGQGPEFLTYFQNEAQLDKSGLPSDRFFAERPEGSVSTLKIQRTQQEDSAVYLCASSLVEHSYEQYFGPGTRLTVT.

This chain uses TRBV9 with TRBJ2-4, with TRBD2 matching over 11 bases. The CDR3 has 16 amino acids. The V gene end was trimmed by 4 bases and the J gene end by 0 bases; junction bases not matched to a gene: 3. Per germline, CDR1 SGDLS and CDR2 YYNGEE. CDR3 nucleotides: TGTGCCAGCAGCCCGCTAGCGGGGGGAGCCAAAAACATTCAGTACTTC. It codes for CASSPLAGGAKNIQYF.

The rearrangement joins TRBV3-1 (or the pseudogene TRBV3-2) to TRBJ1-1; unclear D gene. Between the trimmed V and J ends, which lost 3 bases and 9 bases, there was a span of 8 bases. In germline, CDR1 is LGHDT, CDR2 YNNKEL (reference sequence). The CDR3 covers 11 residues. The CDR3 DNA sequence: TGTGCCAGCAGCCAGGCGGATCAAGCTTTCTTT. Its protein is CASSQADQAFF.

For the CDR3, the DNA is TGTGCCAGCAGCGCCGGGACAGCCAGCTCCTACGAGCAGTACTTC. It is translated as CASSAGTASSYEQYF. The chain employs TRBV7-9 and TRBJ2-7; 7 nucleotides agree with TRBD1. CDR1 SEHNR and CDR2 FQNEAQ come from the germline V gene (reference sequence). The CDR3 spans 15 residues. The V segment lost 5 bases and the J segment 0 bases; nucleotides outside the gene matches: 7.

The CDR3: CASSFQQAHYEQYF. The CDR3 DNA reads as TGTGCCAGCAGCTTCCAACAGGCTCACTACGAGCAGTACTTC. The chain carries TRBV7-9 and TRBJ2-7, with D possibly TRBD1 on 5 matching bases. The germline V gene encodes CDR1 SEHNR and CDR2 FQNEAQ (reference sequence). CDR3 length equals 14 residues. Trimming shortened V by 3 bases and J by 3 bases, and 12 bases separated the two germline ends.

The rearrangement links TRBV12-3 or TRBV12-4 to TRBJ2-1, with 7 bases matching TRBD1. V dropped 6 bases and J dropped 6; count of bases not matched to a gene: 5. This CDR3 is 13 amino acids long. CDR3 amino acids: CASSKGQINEQFF. The CDR3 DNA reads TGTGCCAGCAGCAAGGGACAGATCAATGAGCAGTTCTTC.

This chain connects TRBV2 to TRBJ1-1, with D possibly being TRBD1 (6 bases). This CDR3 has 13 amino acids. The germline V gene encodes CDR1 SNHLY and CDR2 FYNNEI. V lost 11 bases and J 5 bases, leaving 18 bases between the germline ends. CDR3 loop: CAGNRAGGTEAFF. Here the CDR3 DNA reads TGTGCCGGAAACAGGGCTGGGGGTACTGAAGCTTTCTTT.

The chain employs TRBV19 and TRBJ2-4, with D maybe TRBD2 (6 bases). The length of the CDR3 is 12 residues. Germline CDR1 and CDR2: LNHDA and SQIVND (reference sequence). With 5 bases removed from V and 8 bases from J, the gap between germline ends came to 10 bases. CDR3 in DNA: TGTGCCAGTAGTTACCCGGGGGACATTCAGTACTTC. Protein sequence: CASSYPGDIQYF.

The V call is TRBV9, the J call TRBJ1-2; tentative D call: TRBD1 (5 bases). From germline, CDR1 is SGDLS and CDR2 YYNGEE. The V end lost 0 bases, the J end lost 2 bases, and 26 bases lay between the germline ends. The CDR3 is made up of 20 amino acids. The CDR3 is CASSVDGAPWRAMTNYGYTF. CDR3 nucleotide sequence: TGTGCCAGCAGCGTAGATGGGGCCCCGTGGCGCGCAATGACCAACTATGGCTACACCTTC.

With respect to this clone: Other DNA sequences in the same sample also yield this CDR3. The rearrangement links TRBV29-1 to TRBJ1-2; 10 positions match TRBD1. Looked up from germline, CDR1 is SQVTM and CDR2 is ANQGSEA. The CDR3 spans 13 residues. The V and J ends lost 3 bases and 3 bases, in that order; junction bases with no gene match: 1. CDR3 sequence reads: CSVETGGYYGYTF. As DNA, the CDR3 is TGCAGCGTTGAGACAGGGGGCTACTATGGCTACACCTTC.

The chain combines TRBV2 with TRBJ2-7, with 7 bases identical to TRBD1. Germline lookup yields CDR1 SNHLY and CDR2 FYNNEI. CDR3 size: 12 residues. With 6 bases clipped from V and 6 bases from J, the junction kept 5 bases outside the gene matches. The CDR3 reads CASRPTGLEQYF. The CDR3 region has the DNA TGTGCCAGCAGGCCGACAGGGCTCGAGCAGTACTTC.

The genes are TRBV27 and TRBJ2-7; 7 nucleotides line up with TRBD2. Trimming cost V 3 bases and J 5 bases; bases outside gene matches: 10. This CDR3 has 15 residues. Germline values: CDR1 MNHEY, CDR2 SMNVEV (reference sequence). In DNA, the CDR3 is TGTGCCAGCAGTTTGTTCGGGGGGAGGGCGGACGAGCAGTACTTC. Encoded protein: CASSLFGGRADEQYF.

The chain recombines TRBV19 with TRBJ1-3; the D gene is possibly TRBD1 (5 bases). V dropped 5 bases and J dropped 0 bases, with 8 bases sitting between them. CDR3 length: 14 residues. CDR1 and CDR2 from the germline V gene are LNHDA and SQIVND (reference sequence). This CDR3 is CASSSGHSGNTIYF. The CDR3 bases are TGTGCCAGTAGTTCAGGGCACTCTGGAAACACCATATATTTT.